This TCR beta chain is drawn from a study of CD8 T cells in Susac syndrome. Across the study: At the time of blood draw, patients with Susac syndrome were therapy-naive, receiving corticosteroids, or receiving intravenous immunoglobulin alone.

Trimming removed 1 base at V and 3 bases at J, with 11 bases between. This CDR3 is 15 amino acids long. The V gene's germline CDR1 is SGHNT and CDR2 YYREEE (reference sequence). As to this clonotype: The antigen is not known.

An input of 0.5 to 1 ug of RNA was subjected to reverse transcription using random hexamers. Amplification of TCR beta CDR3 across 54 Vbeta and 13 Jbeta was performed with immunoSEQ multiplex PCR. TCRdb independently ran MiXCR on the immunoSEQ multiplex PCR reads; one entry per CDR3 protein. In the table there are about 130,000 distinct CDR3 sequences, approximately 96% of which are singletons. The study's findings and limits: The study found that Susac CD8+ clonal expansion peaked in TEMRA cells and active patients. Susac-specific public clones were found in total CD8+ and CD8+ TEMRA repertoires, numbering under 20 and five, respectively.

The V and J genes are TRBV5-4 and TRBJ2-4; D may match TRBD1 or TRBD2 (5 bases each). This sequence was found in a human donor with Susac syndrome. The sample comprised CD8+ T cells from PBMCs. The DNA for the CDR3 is TGTGCCAGCAGCTTGCAGGGAGATGGCAAAAACATTCAGTACTTC. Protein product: CASSLQGDGKNIQYF.